The 30 T cell receptor beta chains below all came from one sample that was sequenced in a study of blood T cell repertoires in COVID-19. Only in-frame clones appear in the TCRdb table, and some are missing; sequencing was by immunoSEQ multiplex PCR. The table records some 320,000 clones, approximately 89% of them present only once. Sequences were obtained from peripheral blood. The receptors were sampled from a woman aged 45-59 years who had recovered from COVID-19.

CDR3 region: CASSLRTGGFYGYTF. The CDR3, as DNA: TGTGCCAGCAGCTTACGAACAGGGGGCTTTTATGGCTACACCTTC. The genes are TRBV7-2 and TRBJ1-2; TRBD1 matches at 9 bases. The germline V gene has CDR1 SGHTA and CDR2 FQGNSA. The CDR3 runs 15 residues. J gave up 5 bases and V 2 bases, and 6 bases lay outside the gene matches.

The chain links TRBV6-2 or TRBV6-3 to TRBJ2-3; 10 bases line up with TRBD1. There are 16 residues in the CDR3. Germline lookup yields CDR1 MNHEY and CDR2 SVGEGT. The junction had 10 bases not matched to a gene; V was cut back by 5 bases and J by 5 bases. CDR3 protein: CASSHLRDRGEDTQYF. The CDR3 DNA follows: TGTGCCAGCAGTCATCTCCGGGACAGGGGCGAAGATACGCAGTATTTT.

In this sample, this clone turned up once. V and J are TRBV5-6 and TRBJ2-1; D gene ambiguous. The germline V gene encodes CDR1 SGHDT and CDR2 YYEEEE. The CDR3 loop spans 14 amino acids. Between the trimmed V and J ends, which lost 2 bases and 7 bases, there was a span of 13 bases. The CDR3, as DNA: TGTGCCAGCAGCTTAGCGCTCGCGGTGAATGAGCAGTTCTTC. This encodes CASSLALAVNEQFF.

The chain is built from TRBV28 and TRBJ1-2; 10 bases are a match to TRBD1. This CDR3 has 14 amino acids. From germline, CDR1 is MDHEN and CDR2 SYDVKM. Unmatched junction bases numbered 3, after V lost 4 bases and J lost 4 bases. CDR3 nucleotide sequence: TGTGCCAGCAGTTCGGGACAGGGGAGCTATGGCTACACCTTC. It translates to CASSSGQGSYGYTF.

The rearrangement links TRBV7-9 to TRBJ1-2; maybe TRBD1 (6 bases). CDR3 length: 13 residues. Germline loops: CDR1 SEHNR, CDR2 FQNEAQ (reference sequence). The V and J ends lost 5 bases and 8 bases respectively, with 15 bases between them. This CDR3 is CASSPRGGWGYTF. The CDR3 nucleotides read TGTGCCAGCAGCCCCAGGGGCGGGTGGGGCTACACCTTC.

The chain joins TRBV28 to TRBJ2-7; 8 nucleotides line up with TRBD1. V was pared by 5 bases and J by 6 bases, with 9 bases of the junction left unmatched. CDR1 is MDHEN and CDR2 is SYDVKM in the germline V gene. CDR3 length equals 14 residues. CDR3 in DNA: TGTGCCAGCAGTCTAGACAGGGGTGGTAGCGAGCAGTACTTC. Amino acid sequence: CASSLDRGGSEQYF.

The chain links TRBV4-2 to TRBJ2-7; unclear D gene. The CDR3 spans 14 residues. V lost 0 bases and J lost 1, with 7 bases in between. Germline V gene data show CDR1 as LGHNA and CDR2 as YNFKEQ. The CDR3 bases are TGTGCCAGCAGCCAAGATTGGCAGTCCTACGAGCAGTACTTC. Protein sequence: CASSQDWQSYEQYF.

V usage is TRBV4-3 and J usage is TRBJ1-5; no reliable D call. The CDR3 has 15 amino acids. Germline assignment: CDR1 LGHNA and CDR2 YSLEER. V lost 0 bases and J 1 base, leaving 7 bases between the germline ends. CDR3 residues: CASSQDGRSNQPQHF. DNA of the CDR3: TGCGCCAGCAGCCAAGATGGGCGCAGCAATCAGCCCCAGCATTTT.

V is TRBV4-3 and J is TRBJ2-2; a possible D gene is TRBD1 (5 bases). The CDR3 extends over 16 amino acids. The germline gives CDR1 LGHNA, CDR2 YSLEER. Trimming left V 4 bases short and J 1 base short, with 13 bases between. In DNA, the CDR3 is TGCGCCAGCAGCCTCCCCCAGGGCGGGAACACCGGGGAGCTGTTTTTT. Its protein is CASSLPQGGNTGELFF.

The chain recombines TRBV19 with TRBJ1-1; no firm D call. The CDR3 loop spans 13 amino acids. In germline, CDR1 is LNHDA, CDR2 SQIVND (reference sequence). The germline V and J ends were trimmed by 4 bases and 0 bases, with 6 bases remaining between them. The CDR3: CASSRALNTEAFF. CDR3 DNA: TGTGCCAGTAGTAGAGCCCTGAACACTGAAGCTTTCTTT.

The chain has TRBV6-5 and TRBJ2-1, with a weak D call TRBD2 (5 bases). Between the trimmed V and J ends, which lost 6 bases and 9 bases, there was a span of 15 bases. This CDR3 is built from 13 residues. CDR1 is MNHEY and CDR2 is SVGAGI in the germline V gene. DNA of the CDR3: TGTGCCAGCAGCGGGGTACAGAAGGGTGAGCAGTTCTTC. Translation gives CASSGVQKGEQFF.

Many counts were recorded for this clone. The chain recombines TRBV28 with TRBJ2-7, with 7 nucleotides matching TRBD1. The germline V gene has CDR1 MDHEN and CDR2 SYDVKM. With 8 bases clipped from V and 2 bases from J, the junction kept 6 bases outside the gene matches. The CDR3 extends over 13 amino acids. The CDR3: CASFGTAPYEQYF. The CDR3 region has the DNA TGTGCCAGCTTTGGGACAGCCCCCTACGAGCAGTACTTC.

The chain recombines TRBV5-4 with TRBJ1-3; 9 bases map to TRBD1. Trimming removed 0 bases from V and 4 bases from J; junction bases left unmatched: 5. This CDR3 comprises 16 residues. Germline V gene data show CDR1 as SGHNT and CDR2 as YYREEE (reference sequence). In DNA, the CDR3 is TGTGCCAGCAGCTTGGGCATTGGGACAGGGGGAAACACCATATATTTT. This codes for CASSLGIGTGGNTIYF.

A word on this clone: Other nucleotide sequences from this sample produce the same CDR3. The chain joins TRBV27 to TRBJ1-3; 7 nucleotides line up with TRBD1. Germline trimming cut 8 bases from V and 0 bases from J; bases unmatched to any gene: 7. This CDR3 is 15 amino acids long. Germline CDR1 is MNHEY and CDR2 is SMNVEV (reference sequence). The DNA of the CDR3 is TGTGCCAGCTCCTTCGCAGGGGGCTCTGGAAACACCATATATTTT. Residues: CASSFAGGSGNTIYF.

The CDR3 region is CSVQHSGGDYEQYF. The CDR3 DNA reads TGCAGCGTTCAGCATAGCGGGGGAGACTACGAGCAGTACTTC. V is TRBV29-1 and J is TRBJ2-7, with 9 positions matching TRBD2. From germline, CDR1 is SQVTM and CDR2 ANQGSEA. The junction had 8 bases not matched to a gene; V was cut back by 5 bases and J by 3 bases. There are 14 residues in the CDR3.

The V gene is TRBV4-3, the J gene TRBJ1-1; D perhaps matches TRBD1 (5 bases). This CDR3 contains 15 residues. CDR1 and CDR2 (germline): LGHNA, YSLEER. With 0 bases removed from V and 4 bases from J, the gap between germline ends came to 12 bases. The CDR3 spells CASSQDIGGSTEAFF. In DNA, the CDR3 is TGCGCCAGCAGCCAAGATATCGGGGGTTCCACTGAAGCTTTCTTT.

This clone was observed a single time. The chain combines TRBV19 with TRBJ1-4; 9 nucleotides agree with TRBD1. With 6 bases clipped from V and 4 bases from J, the junction kept 3 bases outside the gene matches. Looked up from germline, CDR1 is LNHDA and CDR2 is SQIVND (reference sequence). This CDR3 has 14 amino acids. The CDR3, as DNA: TGTGCCAGTAGCGACAGGGGGGTTAATGAAAAACTGTTTTTT. Translation: CASSDRGVNEKLFF.

This rearrangement joins TRBV27 to TRBJ1-2; D remains unclear. Between the trimmed V and J ends, which lost 6 bases and 6 bases, there was a span of 14 bases. This CDR3 spans 13 amino acids. The V gene's germline CDR1 is MNHEY and CDR2 SMNVEV (reference sequence). The CDR3 is CASSSLLFDGYTF. The CDR3 nucleotides are TGTGCCAGCAGCTCCCTACTTTTTGATGGCTACACCTTC.

V and J are TRBV30 and TRBJ2-5; D ambiguous. The CDR3 is made up of 13 amino acids. In germline, CDR1 is GTSNPN, CDR2 SVGIG (reference sequence). V lost 2 bases, J lost 0 bases, and 7 bases lay in between. CDR3 in amino acids: CAWSSVYQETQYF. In nucleotides, the CDR3 is TGTGCCTGGAGTTCTGTGTACCAAGAGACCCAGTACTTC.

This chain uses TRBV6-5 with TRBJ2-7; 9 positions match TRBD1. This CDR3 is 15 amino acids long. J gave up 6 bases and V 5 bases, and 11 bases lay outside the gene matches. The germline CDR1 and CDR2 sequences are MNHEY and SVGAGI. The chain's CDR3 is CASSPVGRDRVEQYF. CDR3 coding DNA: TGTGCCAGCAGTCCCGTCGGCCGGGACAGGGTCGAGCAGTACTTC.

This clone was detected once. The J gene is TRBJ2-5, the V gene TRBV7-2; 7 bases are shared with TRBD2. Germline values: CDR1 SGHTA, CDR2 FQGNSA. The CDR3 extends over 15 amino acids. V shed 0 bases and J 0 bases; nucleotides not matched to a gene: 1. CDR3: CASSLASGYQETQYF. CDR3 bases: TGTGCCAGCAGCTTAGCTAGCGGGTACCAAGAGACCCAGTACTTC.

This clone was recorded a few times. The chain couples TRBV30 to TRBJ1-1; TRBD1 might be the D (5 bases). The length of the CDR3 is 14 residues. V was pared by 0 bases and J by 1 base, with 9 bases between. CDR1 and CDR2 (germline): GTSNPN, SVGIG (reference sequence). CDR3 DNA sequence: TGTGCCTGGAGTGTAGGCAGGGAGAACACTGAAGCTTTCTTT. Translated, it gives CAWSVGRENTEAFF.

This clone showed up just once. This rearrangement joins TRBV6-5 to TRBJ1-1; 7 bases line up with TRBD1. CDR1 and CDR2 (germline): MNHEY, SVGAGI. Losses at the gene ends were 5 bases for V and 3 bases for J; bases not matched to a gene: 3. CDR3 length equals 13 residues. The CDR3 DNA reads as TGTGCCAGCAGTCGGGACAGTTACACTGAAGCTTTCTTT. It is translated as CASSRDSYTEAFF.

This clone has a single count. The V gene is TRBV7-9, the J gene TRBJ1-3; 10 bases match TRBD1. This CDR3 is 18 amino acids long. V lost 5 bases and J lost 2; bases outside the gene matches: 12. Germline lookup yields CDR1 SEHNR and CDR2 FQNEAQ (reference sequence). The CDR3 sequence is CASSRPGDRGSAGNTIYF. The CDR3 DNA sequence: TGTGCCAGCAGCCGTCCCGGGGACAGGGGATCCGCTGGAAACACCATATATTTT.

The rearrangement links TRBV7-2 to TRBJ1-3, with D unresolved. V was clipped by 3 bases and J by 3 bases, with 12 bases between them. This CDR3 comprises 15 residues. CDR1 SGHTA and CDR2 FQGNSA come from the germline V gene. CDR3 residues: CASSLERQYGNTIYF. In nucleotides, the CDR3 is TGTGCCAGCAGCTTGGAGAGGCAGTATGGAAACACCATATATTTT. The complete variable domain, with remaining parts taken from reference TRBV7-2 and TRBJ1-3, reads GAGVSQSPSNKVTEKGKDVELRCDPISGHTALYWYRQSLGQGLEFLIYFQGNSAPDKSGLPSDRFSAERTGGSVSTLTIQRTQQEDSAVYLCASSLERQYGNTIYFGEGSWLTVV.

This clone was recorded once. As DNA, the CDR3 is TGTGCCAGCAGTTACGGGATGAACACTGAAGCTTTCTTT. Translated: CASSYGMNTEAFF. This chain connects TRBV27 to TRBJ1-1; D is unresolved. The CDR3 has 13 residues. Looked up from germline, CDR1 is MNHEY and CDR2 is SMNVEV (reference sequence). Between the trimmed V and J ends, which lost 4 bases and 0 bases, there was a span of 6 bases.

The rearrangement uses TRBV11-3 and TRBJ1-1, with 7 bases matching TRBD1. V was clipped by 5 bases and J by 4 bases; unmatched bases: 1. Germline values: CDR1 SGHNT, CDR2 YENEEA. CDR3 size: 12 residues. The CDR3 DNA follows: TGTGCCAGCAGCACAGGGGCCACTGAAGCTTTCTTT. Translated: CASSTGATEAFF.

V and J are TRBV10-3 and TRBJ2-1; 13 nucleotides agree with TRBD2. Germline V lookup: CDR1 ENHRY, CDR2 SYGVKD. The CDR3 spans 15 residues. Losses at the gene ends were 4 bases for V and 7 bases for J; bases not matched to a gene: 4. The CDR3 here is CAISAGLAGANEQFF. CDR3 nucleotides: TGTGCCATCAGTGCTGGACTAGCGGGAGCGAATGAGCAGTTCTTC.

The chain uses TRBV5-4 and TRBJ2-1; 7 positions agree with TRBD1. V shed 2 bases, J shed 6 bases, and the junction held 5 bases outside the gene matches. The CDR3 runs to 14 residues. Looked up from germline, CDR1 is SGHNT and CDR2 is YYREEE (reference sequence). As DNA, the CDR3 is TGTGCCAGCAGCTTAAGGACAGGAGGCAATGAGCAGTTCTTC. Protein product: CASSLRTGGNEQFF.

This chain connects TRBV18 to TRBJ2-7; 10 nucleotides line up with TRBD2. CDR1 and CDR2 from the germline V gene are KGHSH and LQKENI. V trimming: 5 bases; J trimming: 2 bases; junction bases outside the gene matches: 6. CDR3 length: 15 amino acids. The CDR3, as DNA: TGTGCCAGCTCAGCGGGACTAGCGCTAACCTACGAGCAGTACTTC. This translates into CASSAGLALTYEQYF.